This T cell receptor (beta chain) is drawn from a study of regulatory T cells in long-lasting Graves disease. Time point here: newly diagnosed GD, antithyroid drugs for less than 3 months. Scientists built the TCR library using RNA that was extracted from PBMCs. Patients of an endocrinology department in Xi'an, China, were included. Notes on the study in general: Peripheral blood was the sole material, not thyroid tissue.

HTBI primers from iRepertoire and Arm-PCR of CDR3 regions yielded the TCR beta libraries. TCRdb recomputed calls from the multiplex PCR reads with MiXCR, one row per CDR3 protein. The table records approximately 400,000 distinct CDR3 sequences, 14% to 15% of them present only once. In its sample, this clonotype was seen many times. The antigen is not known. This CDR3 has 21 residues. J was trimmed by 0 bases and V by 7 bases; bases with no gene match: 20. Germline CDR1 and CDR2: SEHNR and FQNEAQ (reference sequence). Another study also made use of these data, one on T cells in Graves' hyperthyroidism and ophthalmopathy. This second study says: HTBI primers drove first-round RT-PCR of the TCR CDR3. Researchers found most expanded thyroid clonotypes above 0.001 in blood as well.

This sequence was found in a woman aged 30 to 39 with Graves disease. The gene calls are TRBV7-9 and TRBJ2-3; 12 bases line up with TRBD2. Material: peripheral blood mononuclear cells (PBMCs), obtained at new diagnosis, from a patient treated with antithyroid drugs. Here the CDR3 DNA reads TGTGCCAGCAACGGGGGACTAGCGGGTCCCCAGCCCGACTCTAGCACAGATACGCAGTATTTT. Translated: CASNGGLAGPQPDSSTDTQYF.